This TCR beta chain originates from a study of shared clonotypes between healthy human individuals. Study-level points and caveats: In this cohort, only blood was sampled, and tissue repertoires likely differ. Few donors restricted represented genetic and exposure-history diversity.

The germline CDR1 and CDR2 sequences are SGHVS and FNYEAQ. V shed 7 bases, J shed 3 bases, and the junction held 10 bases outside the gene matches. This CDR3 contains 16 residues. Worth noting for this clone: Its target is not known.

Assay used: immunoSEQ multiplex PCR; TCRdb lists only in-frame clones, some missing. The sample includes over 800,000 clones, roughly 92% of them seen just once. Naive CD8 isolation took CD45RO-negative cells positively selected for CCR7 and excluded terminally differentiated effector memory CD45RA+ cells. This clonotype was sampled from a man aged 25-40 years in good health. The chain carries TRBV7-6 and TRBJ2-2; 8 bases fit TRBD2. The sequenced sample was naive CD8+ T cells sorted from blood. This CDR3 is CASTYSSGRYTGELFF. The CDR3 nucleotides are TGTGCCAGCACCTATTCGAGCGGGAGATACACCGGGGAGCTGTTTTTT.